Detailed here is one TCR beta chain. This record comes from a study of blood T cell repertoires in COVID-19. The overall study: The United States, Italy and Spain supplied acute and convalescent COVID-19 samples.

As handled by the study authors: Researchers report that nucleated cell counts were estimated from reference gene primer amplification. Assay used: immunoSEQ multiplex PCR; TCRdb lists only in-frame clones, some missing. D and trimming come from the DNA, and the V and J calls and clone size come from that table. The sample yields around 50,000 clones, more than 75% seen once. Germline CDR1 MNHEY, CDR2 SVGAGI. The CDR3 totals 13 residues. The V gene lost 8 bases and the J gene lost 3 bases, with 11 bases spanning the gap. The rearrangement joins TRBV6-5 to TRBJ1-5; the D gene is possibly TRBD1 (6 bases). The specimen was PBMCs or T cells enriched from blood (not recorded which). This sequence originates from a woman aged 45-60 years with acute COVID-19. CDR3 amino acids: CASGAGANQPQHF. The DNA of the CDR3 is TGTGCCAGCGGGGCAGGGGCCAATCAGCCCCAGCATTTT.